This T cell receptor (beta chain) was profiled in a study of T cell changes during pregnancy in multiple sclerosis. TCRdb keeps only in-frame clones here, not all; method: immunoSEQ multiplex PCR. The table records around 62,000 clones, 93% of them present only once. This CDR3 is 14 amino acids long. Germline values: CDR1 SGHTA, CDR2 FQGTGA. V lost 8 bases and J lost 6, with 18 bases in between. The sequencing here drew on CD8+ T cells from peripheral blood mononuclear cells, taken in the second trimester of pregnancy. This TCR was recovered from a female donor with multiple sclerosis, enrolled in a pregnancy study. The chain joins TRBV7-3 to TRBJ2-3, with D possibly matching TRBD2 (6 bases). CDR3 in DNA: TGTGCCAGCTCCTCCGGGGGAGCGGGTGATACGCAGTATTTT. Translating it yields CASSSGGAGDTQYF.